This T cell receptor (beta chain) stems from a study of blood T cells in healthy people across ages. The wider study: About one barcoded TCR beta cDNA was captured per two T cells.

With a J-beta primer mix and a sample-barcoded 5' primer, a second PCR ran about 7 to 12 cycles. TCRdb fed the 5' RACE reads into MiXCR, producing one record per CDR3 protein. This table has hundreds of thousands of distinct CDR3 sequences, 40% to 45% appearing once. With respect to this clonotype: Its antigen is unknown.

This CDR3 is 14 amino acids long. Per the germline V gene, CDR1 is SGHTA and CDR2 is FQGNSA. Study results and limitations: Leaving the PBMCs unsorted stopped any conclusive comparison of naive versus antigen-experienced cells.

The authors drew approximately 9 milliliters of peripheral blood from each donor. In each sample, at least 6 million PBMCs were isolated. Sequences were obtained from blood. This clonotype originated in an elderly man in good health. The V and J genes are TRBV7-2 and TRBJ2-5; D is unclear. Gene TRBJ2-7 matches the end of the DNA better, so the J call may be wrong. CDR3 loop: CASSTGGVRHEQYF. As DNA, the CDR3 is TGTGCCAGCAGTACTGGCGGAGTCCGCCACGAGCAGTACTTC.